This is a list of T cell receptor beta chains from one sample in a study of a mutant IDH1 vaccine in newly diagnosed glioma. Clones were sequenced by immunoSEQ multiplex PCR, and TCRdb holds only the in-frame ones, with some missing. Of some 68,000 clones in the sample, around 79% are singletons; the top ten hold 7% to 10%. The source was PBMCs, collected from a glioma patient treated with radiotherapy, temozolomide or both. These TCRs come from a man between 45 and 60 years old with glioma. Both conserved end residues are trimmed from each CDR3.

V gene: TRBV4-3
J gene: TRBJ1-4
CDR3 protein: ASSWGQGPNEKLF

V gene: TRBV11-3
J gene: TRBJ2-7
CDR3 protein: ASSFDSAYEQY

V gene: TRBV19
J gene: TRBJ1-1
CDR3 protein: ASTRGTERNTEAF

V gene: TRBV5-1
J gene: TRBJ2-3
CDR3 protein: ASSSAPSGGVSDTQY

V gene: TRBV30
J gene: TRBJ1-1
CDR3 protein: AWSVLNTEAF

V gene: TRBV5-1
J gene: TRBJ1-1
CDR3 protein: ASSLKPDSTEAF

V gene: TRBV29-1
J gene: TRBJ2-3
CDR3 protein: SVRSGGAGDTQY

V gene: TRBV5-1
J gene: TRBJ1-1
CDR3 protein: ASSPGDGDTEAF

V gene: TRBV2
J gene: TRBJ1-1
CDR3 protein: ASIPSWEAF

V gene: TRBV5-6
J gene: TRBJ1-2
CDR3 protein: ASSLGTANYGYT

V gene: TRBV28
J gene: TRBJ1-2
CDR3 protein: ASKESYGYT

V gene: TRBV2
J gene: TRBJ2-1
CDR3 protein: ASSDAGRGANEQF

V gene: TRBV4-2
J gene: TRBJ2-1
CDR3 protein: ASSQELLNEQF

V gene: TRBV7-2
J gene: TRBJ1-4
CDR3 protein: ASSMGSAANEKLF

V gene: TRBV19
J gene: TRBJ1-5
CDR3 protein: ASSIGGGREPQH

V gene: TRBV19
J gene: TRBJ2-6
CDR3 protein: ASGPVRISGANVLT

V gene: TRBV30
J gene: TRBJ1-4
CDR3 protein: AWTPLSGLRYEKLF

V gene: TRBV27
J gene: TRBJ1-2
CDR3 protein: ASSPVGQGNYGYT

V gene: TRBV27
J gene: TRBJ1-1
CDR3 protein: ASSLTVGGTEAF

V gene: TRBV10-3
J gene: TRBJ1-5
CDR3 protein: AISVGGNQPQH

V gene: TRBV5-1
J gene: TRBJ2-5
CDR3 protein: ASKVVAGVQETQY

V gene: TRBV28
J gene: TRBJ2-1
CDR3 protein: ASRALREQF

V gene: TRBV5-4
J gene: TRBJ2-5
CDR3 protein: ASSLGREETQY

V gene: TRBV19
J gene: TRBJ1-6
CDR3 protein: ASSIVSNNSPLH

V gene: TRBV7-2
J gene: TRBJ2-7
CDR3 protein: ASSLVAGGLGAYEQY

V gene: TRBV7-2
J gene: TRBJ2-3
CDR3 protein: ASSFSPGGITDTQY

V gene: TRBV5-5
J gene: TRBJ1-5
CDR3 protein: ASSPDRGYQPQH

V gene: TRBV4-2
J gene: TRBJ2-1
CDR3 protein: ASSYGGLYNEQF